These 27 T cell receptor beta chains were all obtained from the same sample, sequenced in a study of beta chain features in type 1 diabetes. Expressed TCRB transcripts were sequenced because the entire RNA isolate underwent reverse transcription. TCRdb's table, derived via immunoSEQ multiplex PCR, lists solely in-frame clones and lacks some. Here the sample spans about 350,000 clones, around a fifth being singletons. The sample comprised naive CD4+ T cells from blood. These receptors were collected from a woman aged 18-29 years in good health.

This clone turned up a few times. The chain links TRBV5-4 to TRBJ2-1; 8 bases are a match to TRBD2. Trimming cost V 4 bases and J 8 bases; bases outside gene matches: 8. The CDR3 is made up of 14 amino acids. Germline lookup yields CDR1 SGHNT and CDR2 YYREEE (reference sequence). CDR3 in DNA: TGTGCCAGCAGCCTGGCCCTGCGGGAGGATGAGCAGTTCTTC. It specifies CASSLALREDEQFF.

A few counts support this clone. The chain uses TRBV30 and TRBJ1-1; weak D call: TRBD1 (6 bases). Trimming shortened V by 2 bases and J by 6 bases, and 16 bases separated the two germline ends. Germline CDR1 and CDR2: GTSNPN and SVGIG (reference sequence). CDR3 size: 14 residues. CDR3 sequence: CAWSIDGNRAEAFF. Written as DNA, the CDR3 is TGTGCCTGGAGTATCGACGGGAACAGGGCTGAAGCTTTCTTT.

The chain is built from TRBV30 and TRBJ2-2; 10 bases align to TRBD2. Germline trimming cut 2 bases from V and 8 bases from J; bases unmatched to any gene: 5. Germline values: CDR1 GTSNPN, CDR2 SVGIG (reference sequence). This CDR3 region has 14 residues. CDR3 sequence: CAWSPGLAEGELFF. The DNA for the CDR3 is TGTGCCTGGAGTCCAGGACTAGCGGAAGGGGAGCTGTTTTTT.

The genes are TRBV7-3 and TRBJ2-1; a possible D gene is TRBD1 (6 bases). Germline-derived CDR1 and CDR2 are SGHTA and FQGTGA. The CDR3 totals 13 residues. Trimming shortened V by 5 bases and J by 7 bases, and 12 bases separated the two germline ends. CDR3 in amino acids: CASSTTGRNEQFF. The DNA for the CDR3 is TGTGCCAGCAGCACCACAGGGCGGAATGAGCAGTTCTTC.

This clone was seen more than once but under ten times. This sequence joins TRBV29-1 and TRBJ1-2; a possible D gene is TRBD1 (5 bases). The germline V gene encodes CDR1 SQVTM and CDR2 ANQGSEA. V was pared by 7 bases and J by 3 bases, with 15 bases between. CDR3 size: 13 residues. The CDR3 is CSGRDPGHYGYTF. The CDR3 bases are TGCAGCGGGAGGGATCCGGGACACTATGGCTACACCTTC.

This clone has more than one count but fewer than ten. The chain combines TRBV5-6 with TRBJ2-7, with no clear D. CDR3 length equals 14 residues. Germline-derived CDR1 and CDR2 are SGHDT and YYEEEE. V lost 0 bases and J lost 7, with 14 bases in between. The CDR3 spells CASSLALAFGEQYF. The DNA of the CDR3 is TGTGCCAGCAGCTTGGCTCTGGCTTTCGGGGAGCAGTACTTC.

This clone has just a few counts. The rearrangement uses TRBV4-2 and TRBJ2-7; D not resolved. Trimming removed 0 bases from V and 0 bases from J, with 12 bases in between. CDR1 and CDR2 (germline): LGHNA, YNFKEQ. CDR3 length equals 16 residues. CDR3 DNA: TGTGCCAGCAGCCAAGACTCGACGCGGAGCTCCTACGAGCAGTACTTC. Translation: CASSQDSTRSSYEQYF.

This clone was observed a few times. V and J are TRBV30 and TRBJ1-1, with D unresolved. V dropped 3 bases and J dropped 2 bases, with 10 bases sitting between them. This CDR3 comprises 13 residues. The germline V gene encodes CDR1 GTSNPN and CDR2 SVGIG (reference sequence). In DNA form, the CDR3 reads TGTGCCTGGAGAGTCCAGGCCAACACTGAAGCTTTCTTT. Translated: CAWRVQANTEAFF. Full variable domain (rest looked up from reference TRBV30 and TRBJ1-1): SQTIHQWPATLVQPVGSPLSLECTVEGTSNPNLYWYRQAAGRGLQLLFYSVGIGQISSEVPQNLSASRPQDRQFILSSKKLLLSDSGFYLCAWRVQANTEAFFGQGTRLTVV.

This clone turned up a few times. The chain uses TRBV15 and TRBJ1-2, with a tentative D call TRBD1 (6 bases). This CDR3 is built from 14 residues. Trimming removed 0 bases at V and 3 bases at J, with 8 bases between. Germline CDR1 is LNHNV and CDR2 is YYDKDF (reference sequence). CDR3 loop: CATSRDAGDYGYTF. CDR3 in DNA: TGTGCCACCAGCAGAGACGCAGGGGACTATGGCTACACCTTC.

The V gene is TRBV7-8, the J gene TRBJ2-1; 7 bases are shared with TRBD2. The CDR3 runs to 16 residues. V shed 6 bases, J shed 6 bases, and the junction held 14 bases outside the gene matches. Germline lookup yields CDR1 SGHVS and CDR2 FQNEAQ. The CDR3: CASSSVRGLPTNEQFF. The CDR3 nucleotides read TGTGCCAGCAGTTCAGTCCGGGGACTACCTACCAATGAGCAGTTCTTC.

V is TRBV2 and J is TRBJ2-1; possible D gene TRBD1, 5 bases. This CDR3 contains 14 residues. Germline CDR1 and CDR2: SNHLY and FYNNEI. The V gene lost 7 bases and the J gene lost 3 bases, with 13 bases spanning the gap. The DNA for the CDR3 is TGTGCCAGCAATGGGCAGGGTGGCTACAATGAGCAGTTCTTC. The encoded protein is CASNGQGGYNEQFF.

The rearrangement links TRBV7-2 to TRBJ2-1; TRBD1 is a possible D gene (5 bases). There are 11 residues in the CDR3. Trimming took 1 base from V and 15 from J, leaving 10 bases between them. Germline V lookup: CDR1 SGHTA, CDR2 FQGNSA. CDR3: CASSLDVRGFF. For the CDR3, the DNA is TGTGCCAGCAGCTTAGATGTTAGGGGGTTCTTC.

The chain employs TRBV27 and TRBJ1-5; 7 bases are shared with TRBD1. The germline V gene encodes CDR1 MNHEY and CDR2 SMNVEV (reference sequence). Germline trimming cut 5 bases from V and 4 bases from J; bases unmatched to any gene: 8. The CDR3 loop spans 15 amino acids. The CDR3 region has the DNA TGTGCCAGCAGTCCGACAGGGTTTGGAAATCAGCCCCAGCATTTT. This gives the protein CASSPTGFGNQPQHF.

The chain joins TRBV9 to TRBJ2-7; 7 bases agree with TRBD1. Unmatched junction bases numbered 10, after V lost 4 bases and J lost 3 bases. The CDR3 totals 15 residues. CDR1 and CDR2 from the germline V gene are SGDLS and YYNGEE. CDR3 nucleotides: TGTGCCAGCAGCTCAGCCGGGACAGCGGTCTACGAGCAGTACTTC. As protein: CASSSAGTAVYEQYF.

This clone was detected a few times. The CDR3 spells CASSSTLAGYNEQFF. CDR3 DNA sequence: TGCGCCAGCAGCTCCACGCTAGCGGGGTACAATGAGCAGTTCTTC. The chain recombines TRBV5-1 with TRBJ2-1, with TRBD2 matching 9 bases. The CDR3 has 15 residues. CDR1 is SGHRS and CDR2 is YFSETQ in the germline V gene. J was trimmed by 4 bases and V by 3 bases; bases with no gene match: 5.

There are a few counts of this clone. The sample contains more than one DNA sequence encoding this CDR3. The rearrangement uses TRBV5-1 and TRBJ2-7, with D maybe TRBD2 (5 bases). Germline CDR1 is SGHRS and CDR2 is YFSETQ. The CDR3 is 15 amino acids. V lost 1 base, J lost 0 bases, and 11 bases lay in between. This chain's CDR3 is CASSLSSGSSYEQYF. DNA of the CDR3: TGCGCCAGCAGCTTGTCCAGCGGCAGCTCCTACGAGCAGTACTTC.

J is TRBJ1-2 and V is TRBV4-3; D gene uncertain. The V end lost 1 base, the J end lost 0 bases, and 9 bases lay between the germline ends. The CDR3 is 15 amino acids. The germline V gene has CDR1 LGHNA and CDR2 YSLEER. This CDR3 is CASSQAVLANYGYTF. As DNA, the CDR3 is TGCGCCAGCAGCCAAGCGGTCTTAGCTAACTATGGCTACACCTTC.

This clone was observed a handful of times. The rearrangement joins TRBV5-1 to TRBJ2-7, with no clear D. V shed 0 bases and J shed 0 bases, with 4 bases lying between them. The length of the CDR3 is 13 residues. Germline V gene lookup returns CDR1 SGHRS and CDR2 YFSETQ. The CDR3 DNA reads TGCGCCAGCAGCTTGGTAGCCTCCTACGAGCAGTACTTC. Protein sequence: CASSLVASYEQYF. The whole variable domain, remainder taken from reference TRBV5-1 and TRBJ2-7, is KAGVTQTPRYLIKTRGQQVTLSCSPISGHRSVSWYQQTPGQGLQFLFEYFSETQRNKGNFPGRFSGRQFSNSRSEMNVSTLELGDSALYLCASSLVASYEQYFGPGTRLTVT.

This clone came up a few times. The chain is built from TRBV7-9 and TRBJ2-5; a possible D gene is TRBD2 (6 bases). V was cut by 1 base and J by 5 bases, with 11 bases left in between. The germline gives CDR1 SEHNR, CDR2 FQNEAQ (reference sequence). CDR3 length equals 14 residues. This CDR3 reads CASSLVSGRETQYF. The CDR3 nucleotides read TGTGCCAGCAGCTTAGTCAGCGGGCGGGAGACCCAGTACTTC.

For the CDR3, the DNA is TGTGCCAGCAGTTCATTTCGGGGAGGAGAGACCCAGTACTTC. It yields the protein CASSSFRGGETQYF. V usage is TRBV27 and J usage is TRBJ2-5; D possibly corresponds to TRBD2 (6 bases). The CDR3 covers 14 residues. With 4 bases removed from V and 4 bases from J, the gap between germline ends came to 13 bases. Germline loops: CDR1 MNHEY, CDR2 SMNVEV (reference sequence).

The chain joins TRBV4-1 to TRBJ1-4, with 9 nucleotides matching TRBD1. CDR3 length: 17 residues. J was trimmed by 1 base and V by 4 bases; bases with no gene match: 7. Germline assignment: CDR1 MGHRA and CDR2 YSYEKL. The CDR3 DNA reads TGCGCCAGCAGCCGACCGGACAGGGGCGGAACTAATGAAAAACTGTTTTTT. Translated, it gives CASSRPDRGGTNEKLFF.

The J gene is TRBJ1-1, the V gene TRBV4-1, with D hard to call. CDR3 length: 14 residues. CDR1 is MGHRA and CDR2 is YSYEKL in the germline V gene. V was pared by 4 bases and J by 4 bases, with 13 bases between. DNA of the CDR3: TGCGCCAGCAGCCGGGAGGGTCGGGGCACTGAAGCTTTCTTT. This translates into CASSREGRGTEAFF.

This clone has only a few counts. V is TRBV18 and J is TRBJ2-5; 8 bases map to TRBD1. This CDR3 has 14 residues. The V segment lost 3 bases and the J segment 3 bases; nucleotides outside the gene matches: 3. Looked up from germline, CDR1 is KGHSH and CDR2 is LQKENI. DNA for the CDR3: TGTGCCAGCTCACCGCAGACAGGGGAAGAGACCCAGTACTTC. Translated, it gives CASSPQTGEETQYF.

This clone was picked up a small number of times. The rearrangement links TRBV5-1 to TRBJ2-5; 8 nucleotides match TRBD2. Germline V gene lookup returns CDR1 SGHRS and CDR2 YFSETQ. Trimming removed 3 bases from V and 3 bases from J; junction bases left unmatched: 4. This CDR3 is built from 14 residues. CDR3 in DNA: TGCGCCAGCAGCTCCGGGGGGGAGGAAGAGACCCAGTACTTC. Encoded protein: CASSSGGEEETQYF.

This chain links TRBV5-1 with TRBJ2-2, with 11 positions matching TRBD2. CDR1 and CDR2 (germline): SGHRS, YFSETQ. This CDR3 contains 16 residues. V dropped 6 bases and J dropped 2; count of bases not matched to a gene: 6. The CDR3 is CASTPGLAVNTGELFF. The CDR3 DNA sequence: TGCGCCAGCACTCCGGGACTAGCGGTTAACACCGGGGAGCTGTTTTTT.

The rearrangement joins TRBV5-1 to TRBJ2-7; a weak D match, TRBD1 (6 bases). Trimming pared 4 bases from V and 0 bases from J, leaving 17 bases between. The CDR3 is 16 residues long. In germline, CDR1 is SGHRS, CDR2 YFSETQ. Here the CDR3 DNA reads TGCGCCAGCAGCGTAACAGGGATGTGGGGCTCCTACGAGCAGTACTTC. This gives the protein CASSVTGMWGSYEQYF.

The V call is TRBV30, the J call TRBJ1-5; unclear D gene. The CDR3 is 14 residues long. V lost 4 bases to trimming and J lost 0 bases, with 10 bases between them. Germline V gives CDR1 GTSNPN, CDR2 SVGIG (reference sequence). The CDR3 sequence is CAWTAGYSNQPQHF. In DNA form, the CDR3 reads TGTGCCTGGACAGCGGGATATAGCAATCAGCCCCAGCATTTT.